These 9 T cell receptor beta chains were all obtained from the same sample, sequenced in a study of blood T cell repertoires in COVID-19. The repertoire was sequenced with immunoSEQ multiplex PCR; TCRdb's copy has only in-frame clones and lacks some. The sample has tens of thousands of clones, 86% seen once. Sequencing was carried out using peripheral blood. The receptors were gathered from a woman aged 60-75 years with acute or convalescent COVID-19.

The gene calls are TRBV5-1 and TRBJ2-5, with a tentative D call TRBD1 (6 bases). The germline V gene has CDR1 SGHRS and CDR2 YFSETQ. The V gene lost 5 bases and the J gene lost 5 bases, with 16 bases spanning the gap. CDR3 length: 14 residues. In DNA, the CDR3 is TGCGCCAGCAGTCCAGCCAGGGGTAGGGAGACCCAGTACTTC. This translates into CASSPARGRETQYF. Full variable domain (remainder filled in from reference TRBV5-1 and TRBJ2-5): KAGVTQTPRYLIKTRGQQVTLSCSPISGHRSVSWYQQTPGQGLQFLFEYFSETQRNKGNFPGRFSGRQFSNSRSEMNVSTLELGDSALYLCASSPARGRETQYFGPGTRLLVL.

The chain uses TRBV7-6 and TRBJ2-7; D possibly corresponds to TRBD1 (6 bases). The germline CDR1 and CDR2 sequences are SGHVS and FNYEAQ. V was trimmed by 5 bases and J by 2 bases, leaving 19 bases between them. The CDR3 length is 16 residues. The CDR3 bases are TGTGCCAGCAGCGGAAGGGGGTTTCGGGGAGCCTACGAGCAGTACTTC. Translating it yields CASSGRGFRGAYEQYF.

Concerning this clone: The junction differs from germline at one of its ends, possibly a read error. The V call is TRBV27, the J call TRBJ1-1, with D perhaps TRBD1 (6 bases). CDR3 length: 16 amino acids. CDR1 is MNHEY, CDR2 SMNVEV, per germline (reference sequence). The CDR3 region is CARSFGGRGRDTEAFF. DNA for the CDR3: TGTGCCCGCAGTTTTGGCGGGCGGGGGCGGGACACTGAAGCTTTCTTT.

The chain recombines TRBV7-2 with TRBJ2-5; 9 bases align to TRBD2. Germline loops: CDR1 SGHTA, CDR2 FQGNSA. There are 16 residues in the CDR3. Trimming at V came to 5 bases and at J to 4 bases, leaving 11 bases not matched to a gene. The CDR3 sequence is CASSAALAGARETQYF. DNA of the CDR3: TGTGCCAGCAGCGCAGCACTAGCGGGCGCCCGAGAGACCCAGTACTTC.

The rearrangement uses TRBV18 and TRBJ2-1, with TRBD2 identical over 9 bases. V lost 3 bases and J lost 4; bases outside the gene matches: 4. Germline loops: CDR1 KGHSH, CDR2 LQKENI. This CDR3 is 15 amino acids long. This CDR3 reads CASSPEGLAYNEQFF. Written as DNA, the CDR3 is TGTGCCAGCTCACCGGAGGGACTAGCTTACAATGAGCAGTTCTTC.

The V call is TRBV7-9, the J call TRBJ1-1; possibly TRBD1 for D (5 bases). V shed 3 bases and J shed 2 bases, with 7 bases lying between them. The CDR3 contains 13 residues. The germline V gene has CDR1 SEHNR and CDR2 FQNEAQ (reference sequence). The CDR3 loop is CASSFTGNTEAFF. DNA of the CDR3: TGTGCCAGCAGCTTTACAGGTAACACTGAAGCTTTCTTT.

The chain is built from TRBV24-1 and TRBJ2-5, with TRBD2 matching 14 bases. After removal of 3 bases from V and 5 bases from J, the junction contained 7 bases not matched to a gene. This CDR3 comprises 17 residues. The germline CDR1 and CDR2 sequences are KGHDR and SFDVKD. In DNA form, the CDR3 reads TGTGCCACCAGTGATCCCCCGACTAGCGGGAGGGGGGAGACCCAGTACTTC. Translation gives CATSDPPTSGRGETQYF.

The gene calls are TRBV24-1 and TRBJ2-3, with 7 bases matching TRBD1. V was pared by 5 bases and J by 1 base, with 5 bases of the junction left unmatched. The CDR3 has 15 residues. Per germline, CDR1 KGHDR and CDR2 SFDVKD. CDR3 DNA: TGTGCCACCAGTGTGACCGGGACAGGCACAGATACGCAGTATTTT. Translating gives CATSVTGTGTDTQYF.

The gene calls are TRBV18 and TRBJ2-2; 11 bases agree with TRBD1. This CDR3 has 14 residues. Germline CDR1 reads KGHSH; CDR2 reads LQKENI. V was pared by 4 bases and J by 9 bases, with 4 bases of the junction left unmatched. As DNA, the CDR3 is TGTGCCAGCTCACTACCGGACAGGGGGCGGGAGCTGTTTTTT. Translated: CASSLPDRGRELFF.